This T cell receptor beta chain was recorded in a study of blood T cell repertoires in COVID-19. The repertoire was sequenced with immunoSEQ multiplex PCR; TCRdb's copy has only in-frame clones and lacks some. The sample contains a few hundred thousand clones, 80% to 90% of which appear only once. Germline V lookup: CDR1 SGHVS, CDR2 FQNEAQ. V lost 4 bases to trimming and J lost 0 bases, with 13 bases between them. The CDR3 has 16 residues. Sequences were obtained from peripheral blood. V gene TRBV7-8 combines with J gene TRBJ1-5; D is undetermined. The origin of this receptor is a woman at least 80 years old with active or convalescent COVID-19. CDR3 sequence (DNA): TGTGCCAGCAGCTGGGGAGCAGCCGCTAGCAATCAGCCCCAGCATTTT. Its translation: CASSWGAAASNQPQHF. Filled out from reference TRBV7-8 and TRBJ1-5, the complete variable domain reads GAGVSQSPRYKVAKRGQDVALRCDPISGHVSLFWYQQALGQGPEFLTYFQNEAQLDKSGLPSDRFFAERPEGSVSTLKIQRTQQEDSAVYLCASSWGAAASNQPQHFGDGTRLSIL.